Presented here are 9 T cell receptor beta chains from one specimen sequenced in a study of technical replicates of blood from a few donors. Libraries were prepared by immunoSEQ multiplex PCR; TCRdb keeps only in-frame clonotypes and omits some of them. Of tens of thousands of clones detected, 81% appear once; the ten largest clones hold around 3.9%. Sequenced input: PBMCs. Receptors were obtained from a human donor in good health. Some clones in this sample may be carry-over from other donors' samples.

The chain employs TRBV18 and TRBJ1-1; a weak D match, TRBD1 (6 bases). Germline V gene sequence: CDR1 KGHSH, CDR2 LQKENI. CDR3 length: 13 residues. The ends were cut back, 4 bases at V and 5 bases at J, with 11 bases in the middle. This CDR3 reads CASSQGVVTEAFF. The CDR3 DNA sequence: TGTGCCAGCTCACAGGGGGTGGTGACTGAAGCTTTCTTT.

This chain joins TRBV30 and TRBJ2-7, with 9 bases that match TRBD1. Germline V CDR1 and CDR2: GTSNPN, SVGIG (reference sequence). This CDR3 region has 11 residues. The V and J ends lost 7 bases and 7 bases, in that order; junction bases with no gene match: 5. The CDR3 here is CALGTGREQYF. DNA of the CDR3: TGTGCCTTAGGGACAGGGAGGGAGCAGTACTTC.

This chain connects TRBV5-1 to TRBJ2-5, with TRBD2 as a possible D gene (5 bases). Germline CDR1 and CDR2: SGHRS and YFSETQ. V lost 7 bases and J lost 9, with 13 bases in between. The CDR3 spans 11 residues. The CDR3 DNA follows: TGCGCCAGCCGCGTCGGGATGGCCCAGTACTTC. Translating it yields CASRVGMAQYF.

Comment on this clone: Other nucleotide sequences from this sample produce the same CDR3. The chain recombines TRBV5-1 with TRBJ2-7, with TRBD1 as a possible D gene (6 bases). CDR1 and CDR2 (germline): SGHRS, YFSETQ. Trimming took 7 bases from V and 0 from J, leaving 14 bases between them. The CDR3 consists of 14 residues. The DNA for the CDR3 is TGCGCCAGCCGCACAGGGACGGGCTCCTACGAGCAGTACTTC. Its translation: CASRTGTGSYEQYF.

This chain connects TRBV5-1 to TRBJ2-7, with 9 positions matching TRBD2. This CDR3 region has 15 residues. Germline lookup yields CDR1 SGHRS and CDR2 YFSETQ. V trimming: 0 bases; J trimming: 0 bases; junction bases outside the gene matches: 1. The CDR3 DNA reads as TGCGCCAGCAGCTTGGAACTAGCGGGCTCCTACGAGCAGTACTTC. Encoded protein: CASSLELAGSYEQYF.

J is TRBJ1-2 and V is TRBV19; D is unresolved. The CDR3 is 13 amino acids. Trimming cost V 10 bases and J 4 bases, with 16 bases left between them. The germline V gene encodes CDR1 LNHDA and CDR2 SQIVND (reference sequence). As DNA, the CDR3 is TGTGCCACCGACGACTCCGGCAGCTATGGCTACACCTTC. Translated: CATDDSGSYGYTF.

The CDR3 reads CASSIRTRPNIQYF. The CDR3 DNA is TGTGCCAGTAGTATCAGGACAAGACCAAACATTCAGTACTTC. The genes are TRBV19 and TRBJ2-4; D is perhaps TRBD1 (5 bases). Trimming shortened V by 3 bases and J by 6 bases, and 12 bases separated the two germline ends. From germline, CDR1 is LNHDA and CDR2 SQIVND (reference sequence). The CDR3 extends over 14 amino acids.

This clone has just one count. V and J are TRBV29-1 and TRBJ1-2; 8 bases line up with TRBD1. The CDR3 extends over 14 amino acids. CDR1 SQVTM and CDR2 ANQGSEA come from the germline V gene. Unmatched junction bases numbered 10, after V lost 7 bases and J lost 3 bases. CDR3 region: CSALGRGQDYGYTF. The CDR3 bases are TGCAGCGCGCTCGGCAGGGGGCAGGACTATGGCTACACCTTC.

In nucleotides, the CDR3 is TGCGCCAGCAGTACCGCGGGGCGTGACTATGGCTACACCTTC. It is translated as CASSTAGRDYGYTF. The chain combines TRBV5-1 with TRBJ1-2; D is possibly TRBD1 (5 bases). Trimming removed 5 bases at V and 3 bases at J, with 14 bases between. Germline-derived CDR1 and CDR2 are SGHRS and YFSETQ. There are 14 residues in the CDR3.